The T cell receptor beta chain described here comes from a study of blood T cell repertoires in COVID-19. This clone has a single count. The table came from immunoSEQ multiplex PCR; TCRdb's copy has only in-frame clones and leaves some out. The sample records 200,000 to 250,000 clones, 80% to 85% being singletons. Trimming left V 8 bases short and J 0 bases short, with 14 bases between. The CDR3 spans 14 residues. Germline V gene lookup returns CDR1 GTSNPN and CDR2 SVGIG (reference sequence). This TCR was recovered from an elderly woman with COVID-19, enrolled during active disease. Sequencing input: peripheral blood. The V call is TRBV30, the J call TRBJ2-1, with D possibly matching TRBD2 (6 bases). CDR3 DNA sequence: TGTGCCAGAACTGTGGGGGGCTCCTACAATGAGCAGTTCTTC. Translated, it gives CARTVGGSYNEQFF.